This entry features one T cell receptor (beta chain) sequence. Its antigen is undetermined. Amplified TCR beta CDR3 regions derived from RNA transcripts. First-round RT-PCR of the TCR CDR3 relied on the HTBI primer set. TCRdb re-called the multiplex PCR reads through MiXCR, storing one row per CDR3 protein. The sample has approximately 370,000 distinct CDR3 sequences, 15% to 20% seen once. This specimen belongs to a study of T cells in Graves' hyperthyroidism and ophthalmopathy. Whole-study findings and limits: Most expanded thyroid clonotypes above 0.001 recurred in blood.

The clonotype comes from a woman under 40 with Graves' hyperthyroidism that later progressed to Graves' ophthalmopathy. Material for sequencing was blood.

The CDR3 DNA reads TGTGCCAGCAGCCGTGGGACTAGCGAGGCCACAGATACGCAGTATTTT. Translation gives CASSRGTSEATDTQYF. This chain links TRBV6-1 with TRBJ2-3; TRBD2 matches at 10 bases. With 6 bases clipped from V and 2 bases from J, the junction kept 8 bases outside the gene matches. This CDR3 contains 16 residues. In germline, CDR1 is MNHNS, CDR2 SASEGT.